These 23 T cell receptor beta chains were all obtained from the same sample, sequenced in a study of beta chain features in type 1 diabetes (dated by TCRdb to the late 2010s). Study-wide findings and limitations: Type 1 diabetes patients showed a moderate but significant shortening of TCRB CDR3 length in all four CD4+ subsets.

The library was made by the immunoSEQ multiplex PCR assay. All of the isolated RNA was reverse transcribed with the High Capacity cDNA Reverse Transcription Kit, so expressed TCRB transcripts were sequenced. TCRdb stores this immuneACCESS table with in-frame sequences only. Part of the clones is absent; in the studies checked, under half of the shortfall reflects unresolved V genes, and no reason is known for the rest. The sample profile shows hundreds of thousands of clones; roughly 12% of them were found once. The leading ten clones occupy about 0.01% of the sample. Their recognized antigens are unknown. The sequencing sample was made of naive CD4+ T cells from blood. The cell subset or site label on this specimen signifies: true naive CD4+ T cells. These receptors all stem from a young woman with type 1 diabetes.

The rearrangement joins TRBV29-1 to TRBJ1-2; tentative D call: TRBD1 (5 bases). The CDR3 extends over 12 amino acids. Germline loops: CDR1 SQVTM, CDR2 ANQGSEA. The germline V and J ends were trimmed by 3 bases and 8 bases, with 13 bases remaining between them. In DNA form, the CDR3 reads TGCAGCGTTGATCCGGCGGGGGGGGGCTACACCTTC. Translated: CSVDPAGGGYTF.

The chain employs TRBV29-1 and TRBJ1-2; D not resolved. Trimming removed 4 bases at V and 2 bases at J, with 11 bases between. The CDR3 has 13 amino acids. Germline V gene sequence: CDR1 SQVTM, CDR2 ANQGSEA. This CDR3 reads CSVVKEENYGYTF. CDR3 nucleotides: TGCAGCGTTGTCAAGGAGGAGAACTATGGCTACACCTTC.

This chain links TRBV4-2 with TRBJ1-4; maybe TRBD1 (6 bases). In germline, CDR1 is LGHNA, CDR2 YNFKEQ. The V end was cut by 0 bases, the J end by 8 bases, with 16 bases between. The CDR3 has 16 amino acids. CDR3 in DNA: TGTGCCAGCAGCCAAGAATGGAACAGGGTGGGAGAAAAACTGTTTTTT. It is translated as CASSQEWNRVGEKLFF.

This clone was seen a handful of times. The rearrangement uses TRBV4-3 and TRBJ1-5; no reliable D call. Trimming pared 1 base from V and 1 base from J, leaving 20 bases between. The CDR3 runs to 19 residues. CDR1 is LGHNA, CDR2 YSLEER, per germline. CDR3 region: CASSQVASIGRLSNQPQHF. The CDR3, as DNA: TGCGCCAGCAGCCAAGTGGCCAGTATAGGGAGGTTGAGCAATCAGCCCCAGCATTTT.

CDR3: CASSRQVGSVDEQFF. CDR3 nucleotides: TGTGCCAGCAGCCGGCAAGTTGGTAGCGTCGATGAGCAGTTCTTC. The chain is built from TRBV2 and TRBJ2-1; a possible D gene is TRBD2 (5 bases). The CDR3 is made up of 15 amino acids. Germline CDR1 reads SNHLY; CDR2 reads FYNNEI. V lost 6 bases and J lost 8, with 20 bases in between.

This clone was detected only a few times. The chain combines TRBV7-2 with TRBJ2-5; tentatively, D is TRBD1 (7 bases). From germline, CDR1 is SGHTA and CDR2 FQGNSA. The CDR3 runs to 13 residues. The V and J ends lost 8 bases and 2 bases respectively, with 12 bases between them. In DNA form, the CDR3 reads TGTGCCAGCGGCCAGGGGGGACAAGAGACCCAGTACTTC. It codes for CASGQGGQETQYF.

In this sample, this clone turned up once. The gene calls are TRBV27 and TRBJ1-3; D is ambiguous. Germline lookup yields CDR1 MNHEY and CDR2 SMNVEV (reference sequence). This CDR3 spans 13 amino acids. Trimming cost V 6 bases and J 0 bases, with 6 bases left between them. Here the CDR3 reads CASRRNSGNTIYF. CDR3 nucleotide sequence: TGTGCCAGCAGGAGAAACTCTGGAAACACCATATATTTT.

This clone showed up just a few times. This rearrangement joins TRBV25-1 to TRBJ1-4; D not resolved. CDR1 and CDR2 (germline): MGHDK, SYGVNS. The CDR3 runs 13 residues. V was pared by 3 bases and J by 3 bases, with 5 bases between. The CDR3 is CASSDSPNEKLFF. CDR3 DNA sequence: TGTGCCAGCAGTGACAGTCCTAATGAAAAACTGTTTTTT.

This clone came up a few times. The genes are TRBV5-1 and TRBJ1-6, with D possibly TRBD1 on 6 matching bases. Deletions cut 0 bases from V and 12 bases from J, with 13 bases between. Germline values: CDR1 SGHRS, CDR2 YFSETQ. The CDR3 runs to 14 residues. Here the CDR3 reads CASSLGTAQGPLHF. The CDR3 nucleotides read TGCGCCAGCAGCTTGGGGACAGCCCAAGGACCCCTCCACTTT.

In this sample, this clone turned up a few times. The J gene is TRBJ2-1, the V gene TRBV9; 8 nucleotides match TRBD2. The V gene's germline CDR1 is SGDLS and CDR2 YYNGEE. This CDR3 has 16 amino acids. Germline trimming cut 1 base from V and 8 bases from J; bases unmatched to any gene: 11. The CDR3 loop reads CASSVRAGGPSYEQFF. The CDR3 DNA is TGTGCCAGCAGCGTACGGGCGGGGGGACCTTCCTATGAGCAGTTCTTC.

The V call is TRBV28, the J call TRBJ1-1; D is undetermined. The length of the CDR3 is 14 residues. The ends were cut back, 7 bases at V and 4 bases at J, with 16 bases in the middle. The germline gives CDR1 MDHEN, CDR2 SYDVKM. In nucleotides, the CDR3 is TGTGCCAGCATACAAGGAGGTTCGGCCACTGAAGCTTTCTTT. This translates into CASIQGGSATEAFF.

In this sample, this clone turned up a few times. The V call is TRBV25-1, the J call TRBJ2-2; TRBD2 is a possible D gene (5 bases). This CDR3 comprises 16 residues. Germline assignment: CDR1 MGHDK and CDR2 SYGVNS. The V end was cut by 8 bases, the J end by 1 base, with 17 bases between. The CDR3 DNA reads TGTGCCAGCCCGCCCGGGGAGACCTTGAACACCGGGGAGCTGTTTTTT. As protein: CASPPGETLNTGELFF.

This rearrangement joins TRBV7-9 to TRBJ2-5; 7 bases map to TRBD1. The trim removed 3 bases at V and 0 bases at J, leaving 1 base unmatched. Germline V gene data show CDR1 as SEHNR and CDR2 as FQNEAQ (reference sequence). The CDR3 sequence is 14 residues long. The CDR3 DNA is TGTGCCAGCAGCTTGGGACAGAACCAAGAGACCCAGTACTTC. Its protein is CASSLGQNQETQYF.

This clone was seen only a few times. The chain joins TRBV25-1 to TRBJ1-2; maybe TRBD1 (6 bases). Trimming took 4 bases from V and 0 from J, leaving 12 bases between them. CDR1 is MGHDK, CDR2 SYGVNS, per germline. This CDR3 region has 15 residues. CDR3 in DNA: TGTGCCAGCAGTGCCACAGGGAAAGCTAACTATGGCTACACCTTC. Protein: CASSATGKANYGYTF.

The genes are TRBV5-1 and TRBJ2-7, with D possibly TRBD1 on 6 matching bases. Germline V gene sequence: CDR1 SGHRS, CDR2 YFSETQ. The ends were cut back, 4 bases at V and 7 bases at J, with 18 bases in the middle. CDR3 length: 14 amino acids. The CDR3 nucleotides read TGCGCCAGCAGCCCGGACAGAGTGATATATGAGCAGTACTTC. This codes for CASSPDRVIYEQYF. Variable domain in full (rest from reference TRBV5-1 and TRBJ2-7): KAGVTQTPRYLIKTRGQQVTLSCSPISGHRSVSWYQQTPGQGLQFLFEYFSETQRNKGNFPGRFSGRQFSNSRSEMNVSTLELGDSALYLCASSPDRVIYEQYFGPGTRLTVT.

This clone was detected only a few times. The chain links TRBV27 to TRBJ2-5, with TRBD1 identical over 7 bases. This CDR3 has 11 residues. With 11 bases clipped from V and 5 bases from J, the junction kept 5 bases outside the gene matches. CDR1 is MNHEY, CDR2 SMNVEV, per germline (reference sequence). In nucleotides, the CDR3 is TGTGCCGCGAGGGGGCCTGAGACCCAGTACTTC. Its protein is CAARGPETQYF.

The DNA for the CDR3 is TGTGCCTGGAGTGTACTAGCGGGCACGAGCTCCTACGAGCAGTACTTC. It yields the protein CAWSVLAGTSSYEQYF. The V gene is TRBV30, the J gene TRBJ2-7; 9 bases line up with TRBD2. CDR1 and CDR2 from the germline V gene are GTSNPN and SVGIG (reference sequence). After removal of 0 bases from V and 0 bases from J, the junction contained 6 bases not matched to a gene. This CDR3 has 16 amino acids.

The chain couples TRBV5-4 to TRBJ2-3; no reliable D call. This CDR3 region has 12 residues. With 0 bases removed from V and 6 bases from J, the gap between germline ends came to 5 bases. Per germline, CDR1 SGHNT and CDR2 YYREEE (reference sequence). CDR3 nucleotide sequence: TGTGCCAGCAGCTTGGCGTCGGATACGCAGTATTTT. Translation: CASSLASDTQYF.

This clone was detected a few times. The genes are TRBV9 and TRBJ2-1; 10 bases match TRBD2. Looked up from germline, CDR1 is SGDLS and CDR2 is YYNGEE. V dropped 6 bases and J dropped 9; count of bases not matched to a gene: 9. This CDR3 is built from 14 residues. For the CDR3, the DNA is TGTGCCAGCAACCAGCGGGGGGGCGTGGGTGAGCAGTTCTTC. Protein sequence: CASNQRGGVGEQFF.

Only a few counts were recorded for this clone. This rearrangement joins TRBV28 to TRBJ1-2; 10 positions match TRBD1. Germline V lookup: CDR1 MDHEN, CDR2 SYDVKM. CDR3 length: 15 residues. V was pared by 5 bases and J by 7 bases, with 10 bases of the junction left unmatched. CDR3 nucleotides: TGTGCCAGCAGTCTAGGGACAGGGGTTCGAAGTGGCTACACCTTC. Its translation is CASSLGTGVRSGYTF.

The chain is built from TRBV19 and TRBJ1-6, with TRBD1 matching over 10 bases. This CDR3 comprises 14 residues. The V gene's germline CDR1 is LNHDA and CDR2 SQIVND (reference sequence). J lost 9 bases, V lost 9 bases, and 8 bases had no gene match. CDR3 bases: TGTGCCAGCGGCCGGGACAGGGGTGGTTCACCCCTCCACTTT. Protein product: CASGRDRGGSPLHF.

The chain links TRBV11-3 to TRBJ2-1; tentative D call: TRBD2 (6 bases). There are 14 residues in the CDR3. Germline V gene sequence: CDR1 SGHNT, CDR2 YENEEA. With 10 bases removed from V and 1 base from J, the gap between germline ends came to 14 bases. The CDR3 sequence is CATSSGTSYNEQFF. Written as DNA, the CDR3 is TGTGCCACCTCCTCCGGGACTTCCTACAATGAGCAGTTCTTC.

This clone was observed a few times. CDR3 in amino acids: CASSQGTVGTEAFF. The CDR3 nucleotides are TGCGCCAGCAGCCAGGGGACAGTGGGCACTGAAGCTTTCTTT. The chain employs TRBV4-3 and TRBJ1-1; 7 bases align to TRBD1. Germline V gives CDR1 LGHNA, CDR2 YSLEER. The CDR3 spans 14 residues. J lost 4 bases, V lost 3 bases, and 5 bases had no gene match.